This T cell receptor beta chain came from a study of blood T cell repertoires in COVID-19. The wider study: From the United States, Italy and Spain came samples of acute and convalescent COVID-19. Sample material is recorded as cDNA or gDNA derived from T cells, B-cell-depleted T cells, or PBMCs.

Authors' methods: The assay estimated nucleated cells by amplifying reference gene primers. Using immunoSEQ multiplex PCR, the repertoire was profiled, and TCRdb retains in-frame clones only, with some absent. V and J calls and clone size come straight from that table; D and trimming were deduced from the DNA. The data show approximately 84,000 clones, 75% to 85% seen once. The CDR3 runs to 16 residues. CDR1 is LGHDT and CDR2 is YNNKEL in the germline V gene (reference sequence). V trimming: 3 bases; J trimming: 6 bases; junction bases outside the gene matches: 11. The J gene is TRBJ2-5, the V gene TRBV3-1 (or the pseudogene TRBV3-2); 9 bases align to TRBD2. Sequencing was done on a sample of peripheral blood. The clonotype comes from a woman of 80 years or more with acute or convalescent COVID-19. CDR3 coding DNA: TGTGCCAGCAGCCAGTTAGCGGGAGAAGGGGAAAAGACCCAGTACTTC. It translates to CASSQLAGEGEKTQYF.